These 13 T cell receptor beta chains originate from one sample sequenced in a study of blood T cells in healthy people across ages. Then a second PCR, running about 6 to 12 cycles, was carried out with a sample-barcoded 5' primer and a J-beta primer mix. Each CDR3 protein gets one entry after TCRdb re-called the 5' RACE reads with MiXCR. The top ten hold under 30% of the sample, which has roughly 1.9 million distinct CDR3 sequences, roughly two fifths seen once. Sequencing used blood. The receptors were sampled from a human donor in good health.

This chain joins TRBV3-1 and TRBJ2-1, with 8 nucleotides matching TRBD1. The germline gives CDR1 LGHDT, CDR2 YNNKEL (reference sequence). V trimming: 0 bases; J trimming: 7 bases; junction bases outside the gene matches: 5. The CDR3 consists of 15 residues. The DNA for the CDR3 is TGTGCCAGCAGCCAAGAAGACAGGGGAATTAATGAGCAGTTCTTC. It is translated as CASSQEDRGINEQFF.

This chain joins TRBV12-3 or TRBV12-4 and TRBJ2-3; D possibly corresponds to TRBD2 (6 bases). V was trimmed by 3 bases and J by 6 bases, leaving 16 bases between them. CDR3 length: 15 amino acids. CDR3 residues: CASSFGGPTADTQYF. CDR3 sequence (DNA): TGTGCCAGCAGTTTCGGGGGACCCACAGCCGATACGCAGTATTTT.

This clonotype occurred a few times. The chain is built from TRBV5-1 and TRBJ1-6; 7 bases fit TRBD1. The CDR3 runs 16 residues. Germline assignment: CDR1 SGHRS and CDR2 YFSETQ. V lost 4 bases to trimming and J lost 7 bases; unmatched junction nucleotides: 11. The CDR3 loop reads CASSQGGGGVNSPLHF. CDR3 nucleotides: TGCGCCAGCAGCCAAGGGGGCGGAGGAGTCAATTCACCCCTCCACTTT. Full variable domain (rest looked up from reference TRBV5-1 and TRBJ1-6): KAGVTQTPRYLIKTRGQQVTLSCSPISGHRSVSWYQQTPGQGLQFLFEYFSETQRNKGNFPGRFSGRQFSNSRSEMNVSTLELGDSALYLCASSQGGGGVNSPLHFGNGTRLTVT.

This sequence joins TRBV7-2 and TRBJ2-1; 10 bases align to TRBD2. Germline V gene data show CDR1 as SGHTA and CDR2 as FQGNSA. The CDR3 consists of 17 residues. The ends lost 6 bases at V and 0 bases at J; junction bases unmatched: 8. CDR3 amino acids: CASRLLAGAPSYNEQFF. CDR3 DNA: TGTGCCAGCAGACTCCTAGCGGGGGCCCCCTCCTACAATGAGCAGTTCTTC.

This clonotype has a handful of counts. The DNA of the CDR3 is TGTGCCAGCAGCTTTACTGATGAGCAGTTCTTC. Translation gives CASSFTDEQFF. The chain recombines TRBV11-2 with TRBJ2-1; D unclear. From germline, CDR1 is SGHAT and CDR2 FQNNGV. Between the trimmed V and J ends, which lost 3 bases and 8 bases, there was a span of 5 bases. This CDR3 region has 11 residues.

The chain has TRBV7-9 and TRBJ1-1, with 7 bases that match TRBD1. The trim removed 3 bases at V and 4 bases at J, leaving 8 bases unmatched. Germline loops: CDR1 SEHNR, CDR2 FQNEAQ (reference sequence). This CDR3 has 15 residues. The CDR3, as DNA: TGTGCCAGCAGCTTCTTTCACAGGGGAGTCACTGAAGCTTTCTTT. Protein: CASSFFHRGVTEAFF.

The chain links TRBV29-1 to TRBJ2-1, with 14 bases identical to TRBD2. Per germline, CDR1 SQVTM and CDR2 ANQGSEA. This CDR3 has 16 residues. The ends lost 6 bases at V and 9 bases at J; junction bases unmatched: 13. The DNA for the CDR3 is TGCAGCGTGAGTCCCGGGACTAGCGGGAGTTACGGTGAGCAGTTCTTC. The encoded protein is CSVSPGTSGSYGEQFF.

The chain has TRBV5-5 and TRBJ2-7; weak D call: TRBD1 (5 bases). The CDR3 loop spans 15 amino acids. Germline CDR1 SGHKS, CDR2 YYEKEE (reference sequence). V was shortened by 0 bases and J by 4 bases, with 14 bases between the two germline ends. The chain's CDR3 is CASSLEGADGYEQYF. Here the CDR3 DNA reads TGTGCCAGCAGCTTGGAAGGGGCGGATGGGTACGAGCAGTACTTC.

This clonotype was seen a handful of times. The chain carries TRBV5-1 and TRBJ2-7; 10 bases fit TRBD2. Germline V CDR1 and CDR2: SGHRS, YFSETQ. Trimming removed 4 bases from V and 4 bases from J; junction bases left unmatched: 11. This CDR3 contains 16 residues. CDR3 sequence reads: CASSLTGLAENYEQYF. The DNA for the CDR3 is TGCGCCAGCAGCCTTACAGGACTAGCGGAAAATTACGAGCAGTACTTC.

In this sample, this clonotype turned up a few times. The junction and the germline gene differ at one end; a read error may be behind it. This sequence joins TRBV29-1 and TRBJ2-4; D is uncertain. The germline V gene has CDR1 SQVTM and CDR2 ANQGSEA. The CDR3 contains 13 residues. As DNA, the CDR3 is TGCAGCGTTGTCTACCGGTCCAATAACATTCAGTACTTC. This encodes CSVVYRSNNIQYF.

This rearrangement joins TRBV5-1 to TRBJ2-5, with D possibly TRBD2 on 7 matching bases. This CDR3 is built from 15 residues. CDR1 SGHRS and CDR2 YFSETQ come from the germline V gene. The germline V and J ends were trimmed by 4 bases and 5 bases, with 18 bases remaining between them. The CDR3 DNA follows: TGCGCCAGCAGCAAAACGGGGGGCTTGGGGGAGACCCAGTACTTC. It is translated as CASSKTGGLGETQYF.

This clonotype appeared a few times. The chain recombines TRBV7-8 with TRBJ2-1, with 12 bases identical to TRBD2. Germline CDR1 and CDR2: SGHVS and FQNEAQ. The length of the CDR3 is 15 residues. Losses at the gene ends were 6 bases for V and 2 bases for J; bases not matched to a gene: 2. For the CDR3, the DNA is TGTGCCAGCAGTTGGACTAGCGGGGCCTACAATGAGCAGTTCTTC. It translates to CASSWTSGAYNEQFF.

This sequence joins TRBV20-1 and TRBJ2-6, with D perhaps TRBD1 (5 bases). Trimming took off 1 base at V and 12 bases at J, with 22 bases between the two ends. Germline V gene lookup returns CDR1 DFQATT and CDR2 SNEGSKA (reference sequence). This CDR3 has 16 residues. The CDR3 reads CSARGPLLMAGSVLTF. CDR3 nucleotide sequence: TGCAGTGCTAGAGGCCCTCTTCTAATGGCAGGGTCCGTCCTGACTTTC.